This T cell receptor beta chain was observed in a study of regulatory T cells (dated by TCRdb to the late 2010s). With regard to the full study: The study compared T-cell receptor beta repertoires of sorted regulatory, conventional CD4+ and CD8+ T cells in CD3G-deficient patients with those in healthy controls. Paper-wide results and their limitations: Patient repertoires showed restricted unique TRB V-J pairs and skewed V and J gene usage, most marked in regulatory T cells. Hydrophobic residues at CDR3 positions 6 and 7 were enriched in conventional CD4+ T cells from CD3G-deficient patients, which suggests more self-reactive specificities.

About this clone itself: What this receptor recognizes is not known. No much larger clone exists at a distance of one base, and base qualities are not known.

Evidence of autoimmunity was present in all CD3G-deficient patients, and the autoimmunity was more severe in two of the patients. At testing, patients were between 2 and 39 years old and showed lower naive and higher memory CD4+ and CD8+ T-cell proportions. CD4+ cells were FACS-sorted into CD25-high CD127-low regulatory T cells and CD25-low CD127-high conventional CD4+ T cells. Six or seven individuals with CD3G deficiency were included in the patient group. An international network of physicians across the United States, Europe and Asia provided the patient samples and clinical data. Peripheral blood mononuclear cells were isolated by Ficoll density separation. For the multiplex PCR, 52 forward TRBV primers and 13 reverse TRBJ primers were used, and amplification bias was corrected with both assay-based and computational methods. Within the immunoSEQ assay, multiplex PCR amplified rearranged TRB loci from genomic DNA. An Illumina HiSeq platform was used to sequence the TRB amplicons. The study's processing was this. Raw sequences were error-filtered and aligned to reference gene sequences by custom algorithms and were subsequently analyzed with the immunoSEQ online tools. The frequencies of productive and nonproductive TRB rearrangements were evaluated among unique sequences as well as among total sequences. Hydrophobicity and amino acid composition of residues 6 and 7 within the TRB CDR3 were used to estimate the potential for self-reactivity. Group comparisons used t tests, Mann-Whitney tests or two-way ANOVA run in Prism software. TCRdb retrieved this table from immuneACCESS and kept in-frame rearrangements only. Not all clones are present; in checked studies, unresolved V genes account for under half, and no reason is known for the remainder. That table is the source of V, J and clone size, and D and trimming were worked out from the DNA. The sample data list 25,000 to 40,000 clones, and over 90% of these were observed just once. The biggest ten clones account for around 0.94% of the sample.

Counted from cysteine to phenylalanine, this CDR3 has 14 amino acids. Just CDR3 DNA is preserved here, 42 bases in frame from base 1. Trimming costs V 2 bases and J 3 bases, and their ends lie 12 bases apart. The germline V gene (reference sequence) provides CDR1 GTSNPN and CDR2 SVGIG. Sequenced input: conventional CD4+ T cells sorted from blood. The sequence came from a child aged 2-15 years with CD3G deficiency. Recombination connected TRBV30 to TRBJ2-3; TRBD2 is perhaps the D gene, given 6 matching bases. DNA sequence: TGTGCCTGGAGTACGGGAGAAATAACAGATACGCAGTATTTT. This yields the protein CAWSTGEITDTQYF.